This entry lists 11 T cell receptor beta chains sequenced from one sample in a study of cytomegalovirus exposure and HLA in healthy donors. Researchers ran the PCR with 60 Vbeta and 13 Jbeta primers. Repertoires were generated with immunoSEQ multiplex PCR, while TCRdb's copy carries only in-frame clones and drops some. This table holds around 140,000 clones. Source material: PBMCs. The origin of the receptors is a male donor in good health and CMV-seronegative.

The CDR3 region is CASSQDRGQGNQPQHF. CDR3 nucleotide sequence: TGTGCCAGCAGCCAAGATAGGGGACAGGGTAATCAGCCCCAGCATTTT. The genes are TRBV4-2 and TRBJ1-5; 9 bases are a match to TRBD1. The CDR3 extends over 16 amino acids. The germline V gene encodes CDR1 LGHNA and CDR2 YNFKEQ. Trimming removed 0 bases from V and 4 bases from J; junction bases left unmatched: 4.

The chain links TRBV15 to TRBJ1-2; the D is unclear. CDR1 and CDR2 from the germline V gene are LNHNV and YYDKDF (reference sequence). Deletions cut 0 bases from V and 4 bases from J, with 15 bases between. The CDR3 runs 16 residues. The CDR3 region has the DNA TGTGCCACCAGCAGAGATCTGGGCAGCCTGAGCTATGGCTACACCTTC. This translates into CATSRDLGSLSYGYTF.

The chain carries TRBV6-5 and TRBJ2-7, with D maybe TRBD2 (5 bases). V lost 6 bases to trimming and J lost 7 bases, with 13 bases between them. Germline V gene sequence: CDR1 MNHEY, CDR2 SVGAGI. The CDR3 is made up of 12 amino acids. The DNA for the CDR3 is TGTGCCAGCAGCCCTCTCCCGGGAGAGCAGTACTTC. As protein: CASSPLPGEQYF.

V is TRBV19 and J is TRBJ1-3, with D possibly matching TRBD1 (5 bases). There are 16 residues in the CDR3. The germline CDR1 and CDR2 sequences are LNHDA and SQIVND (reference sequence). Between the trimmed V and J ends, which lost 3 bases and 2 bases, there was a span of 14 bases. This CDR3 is CASSITDSRTGNTIYF. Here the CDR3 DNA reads TGTGCCAGTAGTATCACAGACAGTCGAACTGGAAACACCATATATTTT.

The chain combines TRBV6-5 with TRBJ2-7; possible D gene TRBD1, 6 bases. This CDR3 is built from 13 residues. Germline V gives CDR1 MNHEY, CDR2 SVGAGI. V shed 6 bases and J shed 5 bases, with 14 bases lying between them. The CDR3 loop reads CASSQGQLHEQYF. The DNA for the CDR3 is TGTGCCAGCAGCCAGGGGCAATTGCACGAGCAGTACTTC.

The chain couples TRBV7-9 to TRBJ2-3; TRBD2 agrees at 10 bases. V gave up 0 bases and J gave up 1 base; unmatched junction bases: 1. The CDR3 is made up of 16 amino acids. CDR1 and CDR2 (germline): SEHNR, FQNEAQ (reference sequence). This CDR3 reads CASSLAGTSGTDTQYF. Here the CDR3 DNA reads TGTGCCAGCAGCTTAGCTGGGACTAGCGGCACAGATACGCAGTATTTT.

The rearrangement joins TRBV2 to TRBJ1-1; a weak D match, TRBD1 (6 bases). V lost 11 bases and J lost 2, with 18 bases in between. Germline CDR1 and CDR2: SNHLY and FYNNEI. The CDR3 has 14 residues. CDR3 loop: CALKGQGYNTEAFF. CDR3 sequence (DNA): TGTGCCCTCAAGGGGCAGGGGTATAACACTGAAGCTTTCTTT.

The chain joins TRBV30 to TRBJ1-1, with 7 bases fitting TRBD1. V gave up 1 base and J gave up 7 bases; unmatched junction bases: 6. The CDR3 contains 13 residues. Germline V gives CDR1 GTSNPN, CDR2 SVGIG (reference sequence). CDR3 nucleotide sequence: TGTGCCTGGAGTGAGGGACAGCTACTTGAAGCTTTCTTT. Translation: CAWSEGQLLEAFF.

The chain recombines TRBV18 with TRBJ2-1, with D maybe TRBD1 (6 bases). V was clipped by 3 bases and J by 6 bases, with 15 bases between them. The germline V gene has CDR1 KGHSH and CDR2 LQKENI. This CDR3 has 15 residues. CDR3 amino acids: CASSPGQRKRNEQFF. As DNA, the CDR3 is TGTGCCAGCTCACCGGGACAACGAAAGCGCAATGAGCAGTTCTTC.

Here the CDR3 DNA reads TGTGCCAGCAGTTTATCTCCGGGACAGGTGATGATGTCAGGTCTGACCAGCTATGGCTACACCTTC. This codes for CASSLSPGQVMMSGLTSYGYTF. The chain has TRBV27 and TRBJ1-2; 8 positions agree with TRBD1. CDR3 length: 22 residues. The germline gives CDR1 MNHEY, CDR2 SMNVEV (reference sequence). V shed 0 bases and J 4 bases; nucleotides not matched to a gene: 25.

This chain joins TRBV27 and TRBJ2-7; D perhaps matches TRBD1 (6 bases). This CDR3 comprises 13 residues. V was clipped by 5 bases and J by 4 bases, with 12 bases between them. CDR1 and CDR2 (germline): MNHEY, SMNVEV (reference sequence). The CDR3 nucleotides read TGTGCCAGCAGTCCCCGGGACATGTACGAGCAGTACTTC. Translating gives CASSPRDMYEQYF.